This TCR beta chain was obtained from a study of T cell repertoires in cytomegalovirus infection. Study background: Through public TCR beta signatures, both CMV infection and matching HLA type were indicated.

TCRdb re-called the reads with MiXCR, one entry per CDR3 protein. The sample has about 130,000 distinct CDR3 sequences, roughly a quarter seen once; the top ten hold roughly 35%. This clonotype turned up a few times. The antigen is unknown. Study-wide results and caveats: Of the TCR beta families, the public ones yielded a cumulative frequency that identified carriers of CMV plus the relevant HLA. In two of eight donors, the top clonotype was HLA-C-restricted CMV-specific.

Sequencing input: PBMCs, sequenced either directly or after in vitro stimulation (not recorded which). The origin of this receptor is a human donor in good health (CMV status not recorded). Some clones in this sample may be carry-over from other donors' samples.

CDR3 nucleotides: TGTGCCAGCTCCCCGGGACAGGGAAACACTGAAGCTTTCTTT. Its protein is CASSPGQGNTEAFF. The chain joins TRBV7-9 to TRBJ1-1; 9 bases match TRBD1. Germline loops: CDR1 SEHNR, CDR2 FQNEAQ (reference sequence). CDR3 length: 14 residues. The J segment lost 2 bases and the V segment lost 8 bases, leaving 6 bases of the junction unmatched.